This T cell receptor beta chain originates from a study of blood T cell repertoires in COVID-19. Study background: Nucleic acid was either cDNA or gDNA, and it came from T cells, B-cell-depleted T cells, or PBMCs.

All enrollees were roughly 18 to 95 years old and from approximately 24 US areas. Participants' own reports of clinical history determined their cohort assignment. How the authors handled the data: Nucleated cell number was recorded as an estimate derived from reference gene primer amplification. Method: immunoSEQ multiplex PCR; TCRdb's copy keeps in-frame clones and lacks some. For V, J and clone size, that table is used; D and trimming come from the DNA. The table records 140,000 to 150,000 clones, roughly 88% of them present only once. The CDR3 extends over 16 amino acids. Trimming cost V 0 bases and J 0 bases; bases outside gene matches: 1. Germline V lookup: CDR1 ENHRY, CDR2 SYGVKD.

This chain uses TRBV10-3 with TRBJ1-5; the match to TRBD1 covers 8 bases. Material for sequencing was PBMCs or T cells enriched from blood (not recorded which). This TCR came from a woman aged 30 to 39 with acute COVID-19. The CDR3 reads CAISESTGDSNQPQHF. The CDR3, as DNA: TGTGCCATCAGTGAGTCGACAGGGGATAGCAATCAGCCCCAGCATTTT.